The 7 T cell receptor beta chains below all came from one sample that was sequenced in a study of response to subunit inactivated influenza vaccine. TCRdb fed the RT-PCR reads into MiXCR, producing one record per CDR3 protein. The data show about 620,000 distinct CDR3 sequences, about 10% seen once. This sample was shared with a second study, whose subject was T cells expressing NK-cell markers. This second study notes: Libraries used 5'RACE template switching adding universal primer site and UMIs.

The sample was PBMCs from blood, taken on the day of vaccination. These receptors came from a middle-aged man who received an inactivated influenza vaccine.

This clonotype was picked up a small number of times. The rearrangement joins TRBV4-3 to TRBJ2-7; 8 nucleotides line up with TRBD1. V lost 1 base and J lost 6; bases outside the gene matches: 2. The germline CDR1 and CDR2 sequences are LGHNA and YSLEER. The CDR3 covers 13 residues. As DNA, the CDR3 is TGCGCCAGCAGCCAAGTGCAGGGGGCCGAGCAGTACTTC. This codes for CASSQVQGAEQYF.

There are a few counts of this clonotype. The genes are TRBV7-2 and TRBJ1-4; D might be TRBD1 (5 bases). The V end lost 5 bases, the J end lost 10 bases, and 17 bases lay between the germline ends. The V gene's germline CDR1 is SGHTA and CDR2 FQGNSA. The CDR3 length is 14 residues. In nucleotides, the CDR3 is TGTGCCAGCAGCCAGGACATGCTCCCGGTAAAACTGTTTTTT. The encoded protein is CASSQDMLPVKLFF.

This clonotype was detected a few times. The chain couples TRBV5-1 to TRBJ2-2, with 8 bases fitting TRBD1. Germline assignment: CDR1 SGHRS and CDR2 YFSETQ. V gave up 4 bases and J gave up 4 bases; unmatched junction bases: 9. The CDR3 has 16 amino acids. The CDR3 nucleotides are TGCGCCAGCAGCCCGGAGGGACAGGTTCCCACCGGGGAGCTGTTTTTT. Translating it yields CASSPEGQVPTGELFF.

This clonotype showed up just a few times. The rearrangement joins TRBV7-6 to TRBJ1-1; TRBD1 is a possible D gene (6 bases). V was pared by 2 bases and J by 1 base, with 11 bases between. This CDR3 region has 15 residues. Germline CDR1 and CDR2: SGHVS and FNYEAQ. As DNA, the CDR3 is TGTGCCAGCAGCTTAACAAGACAGGCGAACACTGAAGCTTTCTTT. Its protein is CASSLTRQANTEAFF. Supplemented by reference TRBV7-6 and TRBJ1-1, the full variable domain reads GAGVSQSPRYKVTKRGQDVALRCDPISGHVSLYWYRQALGQGPEFLTYFNYEAQQDKSGLPNDRFSAERPEGSISTLTIQRTEQRDSAMYRCASSLTRQANTEAFFGQGTRLTVV.

The chain is built from TRBV5-1 and TRBJ1-4; D is ambiguous. The CDR3 is 15 amino acids. The V end lost 4 bases, the J end lost 2 bases, and 12 bases lay between the germline ends. The germline V gene has CDR1 SGHRS and CDR2 YFSETQ. CDR3 in DNA: TGCGCCAGCAGCCAAAGAAGTTCCACTAATGAAAAACTGTTTTTT. This gives the protein CASSQRSSTNEKLFF. Supplemented by reference TRBV5-1 and TRBJ1-4, the full variable domain reads KAGVTQTPRYLIKTRGQQVTLSCSPISGHRSVSWYQQTPGQGLQFLFEYFSETQRNKGNFPGRFSGRQFSNSRSEMNVSTLELGDSALYLCASSQRSSTNEKLFFGSGTQLSVL.

In this sample, this clonotype turned up many times. The chain employs TRBV5-1 and TRBJ2-2; D gene uncertain. This CDR3 spans 13 amino acids. V shed 0 bases and J shed 8 bases, with 8 bases lying between them. Germline CDR1 SGHRS, CDR2 YFSETQ. The CDR3: CASSLEGSGELFF. CDR3 in DNA: TGCGCCAGCAGCTTGGAAGGTTCTGGGGAGCTGTTTTTT.

This clonotype came up a few times. The chain recombines TRBV7-9 with TRBJ2-7, with D perhaps given as TRBD1 or TRBD2 (5 bases each). Germline V lookup: CDR1 SEHNR, CDR2 FQNEAQ (reference sequence). The CDR3 has 16 residues. The V and J ends lost 1 base and 0 bases respectively, with 13 bases between them. The CDR3 DNA reads TGTGCCAGCAGCTTAGAGAGGCCAGGGAGCTCCTACGAGCAGTACTTC. The encoded protein is CASSLERPGSSYEQYF.